This is a list of T cell receptor beta chains from one sample in a study of OX40 agonist ivuxolimab in advanced cancers. The assay was immunoSEQ multiplex PCR, and TCRdb's table has in-frame clones only and misses some. The table records more than 45,000 clones, around nine tenths of them present only once. The material was CD4+ or CD8+ T cells sorted from blood, obtained in a trial of the OX40 agonist ivuxolimab. The receptors originated from an adult with an advanced solid tumor such as melanoma, head and neck, liver or kidney cancer. The CDR3 runs from the conserved cysteine through the conserved F or W. The D gene is left open where the match is weak. Size values are once, few and many counts, or a class for expanded clones, and some rows have none.

v_call	d_call	j_call	clone_size	cdr3_length	cdr3_nt	cdr3_aa
TRBV4-1	NA	TRBJ1-2	NA	13	TGCGCCAGCAGCCAGGGGACAATGTATGGCTACACCTTC	CASSQGTMYGYTF
TRBV4-3	TRBD2	TRBJ2-2	NA	17	TGCGCCAGCAGCCCGGGGGGGACTAGCTTGGGTGCCGGGGAGCTGTTTTTT	CASSPGGTSLGAGELFF
TRBV11-2	NA	TRBJ1-1	once	11	TGTGCCAGCAGCCAAAACACTGAAGCTTTCTTT	CASSQNTEAFF
TRBV7-6	NA	TRBJ1-1	NA	11	TGTGCCAGCAGGGATGGGACTGAAGCTTTCTTT	CASRDGTEAFF
TRBV7-2	TRBD1	TRBJ2-5	NA	14	TGTGCCAGCAGCTGGGACAGGGTGTCTGAGACCCAGTACTTC	CASSWDRVSETQYF
TRBV19	NA	TRBJ2-1	NA	12	TGTGCCAGTAGTATAGCTTCCGGGAGGCAGTTCTTC	CASSIASGRQFF
TRBV19	TRBD2	TRBJ2-5	NA	15	TGTGCCAGTAGTATATATAGCGGGGGGCGAGAGACCCAGTACTTC	CASSIYSGGRETQYF
TRBV9	TRBD1	TRBJ2-7	NA	17	TGTGCCAGCAGCGAGGGACAGGGATTGTCGGGTCCTTACGAGCAGTACTTC	CASSEGQGLSGPYEQYF
TRBV12-2	NA	TRBJ1-1	NA	16	TGTGCAAGTCGCTTAGCGGTGGGACGTACGAACACTGAAGCTTTCTTT	CASRLAVGRTNTEAFF
TRBV18	NA	TRBJ1-6	NA	15	TGTGCCAGCTCACCCGAAACGACAGCGAATTCACCCCTCCACTTT	CASSPETTANSPLHF
TRBV27	TRBD2	TRBJ2-7	NA	16	TGTGCCAGCAGTTTATTATCTAGCGGGGGACCCTACGAGCAGTACTTC	CASSLLSSGGPYEQYF
TRBV19	NA	TRBJ1-2	NA	14	TGTGCCAGTAGTGCTCGAGGGGTCTGGAATGGCTACACCTTC	CASSARGVWNGYTF
TRBV9	NA	TRBJ2-3	NA	15	TGTGCCAGCAGCGTAATGGGGATCTCCACAGATACGCAGTATTTT	CASSVMGISTDTQYF
TRBV19	NA	TRBJ1-6	few	13	TGTGCCAGTAGTATAGAAGGCGGGTCACCCCTCCACTTT	CASSIEGGSPLHF
TRBV7-2	NA	TRBJ1-1	NA	13	TGTGCCAGCAGCTTCCAGGGGAACACTGAAGCTTTCTTT	CASSFQGNTEAFF
TRBV18	NA	TRBJ1-1	NA	14	TGTGCCAGCTCACCAGAGACGTTGAACACTGAAGCTTTCTTT	CASSPETLNTEAFF
TRBV19	TRBD1	TRBJ1-5	NA	15	TGTGCCAGTAGTATTTTAGGCACAGGGGGCTTACCCCAGCATTTT	CASSILGTGGLPQHF
TRBV27	TRBD1	TRBJ1-1	NA	16	TGTGCCAGCAGTCCCGCACCCCAGACAGGGCTCACTGAAGCTTTCTTT	CASSPAPQTGLTEAFF
TRBV9	NA	TRBJ2-1	NA	15	TGTGCCAGCACACAAGGGGGGGCGCCGTACAATGAGCAGTTCTTC	CASTQGGAPYNEQFF
TRBV9	TRBD2	TRBJ2-3	NA	17	TGTGCCAGCAGCGTAGCAAGCGGGGGGGCCGGGACAGATACGCAGTATTTT	CASSVASGGAGTDTQYF
TRBV6-5	NA	TRBJ2-7	NA	15	TGTGCCAGCAGTAGCCGGGCCACTTCCCTCTCCGAGCAGTACTTC	CASSSRATSLSEQYF
TRBV5-1	TRBD2	TRBJ2-1	NA	16	TGCGCCAGCAGCTTTTGGCGGGGGGGCTCCTACAATGAGCAGTTCTTC	CASSFWRGGSYNEQFF
TRBV4-3	NA	TRBJ2-5	NA	15	TGCGCCAGCAGCCAAGTCTGGGGCGGAGGGGAGACCCAGTACTTC	CASSQVWGGGETQYF
TRBV18	NA	TRBJ2-2	NA	16	TGTGCCAGCTCACCGTACATTGCGGGTGACACCGGGGAGCTGTTTTTT	CASSPYIAGDTGELFF
TRBV18	NA	TRBJ2-7	NA	13	TGTGCCAGCTCACCAGGATCAGGGCTCGAGCAGTACTTC	CASSPGSGLEQYF
TRBV15	TRBD2	TRBJ2-1	NA	16	TGTGCCACCAGCTATCCCGGGACTAGCGGGAGCAATGAGCAGTTCTTC	CATSYPGTSGSNEQFF
TRBV10-2	NA	TRBJ2-7	NA	18	TGCGCCAGCAGTGAGTCCGACAGCAGCCAACGACCAAACTACGAGCAGTACTTC	CASSESDSSQRPNYEQYF
TRBV19	TRBD1	TRBJ1-5	NA	18	TGTGCCAGTAGTATAGATCTATCAGGGGGAGGGAGCAATCAGCCCCAGCATTTT	CASSIDLSGGGSNQPQHF
TRBV7-2	TRBD2	TRBJ2-1	once	16	TGTGCCAGCACCCCTAGCGGGGCGAGCTCCTACAATGAGCAGTTCTTC	CASTPSGASSYNEQFF
TRBV19	NA	TRBJ1-2	few	17	TGTGCCAGTACCCGCTCGACAGGTGGGAGTCCTAACTATGGCTACACCTTC	CASTRSTGGSPNYGYTF
TRBV10-3	NA	TRBJ2-6	NA	17	TGTGCCATCAGTGATTTGTTACAGACCTCTGGGGCCAACGTCCTGACTTTC	CAISDLLQTSGANVLTF
TRBV23-1	TRBD1	TRBJ1-3	few	19	TGCGCCAGCAGTCAATCAATTGGGGGGTTCGGACAGGGCGGAAACACCATATATTTT	CASSQSIGGFGQGGNTIYF
TRBV19	NA	TRBJ1-5	NA	16	TGTGCCAGTAGTGAGGACAGCCAAGCTAGCAATCAGCCCCAGCATTTT	CASSEDSQASNQPQHF
TRBV4-2	NA	TRBJ2-3	NA	15	TGTGCCAGCAGCCAAGCGACTAGTATTGGGGATACGCAGTATTTT	CASSQATSIGDTQYF
TRBV7-2	TRBD2	TRBJ2-3	NA	17	TGTGCCAGCAGCCGAGCCGCCGGGACTAGGAGCACAGATACGCAGTATTTT	CASSRAAGTRSTDTQYF
TRBV6-5	NA	TRBJ1-1	NA	13	TGTGCCAGCAGTTTGGTAAGGAACACTGAAGCTTTCTTT	CASSLVRNTEAFF
TRBV5-6	NA	TRBJ1-3	NA	14	TGTGCCAGCAGGAAACAGAACTCTGGAAACACCATATATTTT	CASRKQNSGNTIYF
TRBV5-6	NA	TRBJ2-1	once	13	TGTGCCAGCAGGTTGGGGGGCCAGGTTGAGCAGTTCTTC	CASRLGGQVEQFF
TRBV4-1	NA	TRBJ1-2	few	14	TGCGCCAGCAGCCAAGATTTCGATTTATATGGCTACACCTTC	CASSQDFDLYGYTF
TRBV5-1	TRBD2	TRBJ2-3	NA	15	TGCGCCAGCAGTCTCGGGAGGGGCAGCACAGATACGCAGTATTTT	CASSLGRGSTDTQYF
TRBV19	NA	TRBJ2-5	NA	13	TGTGCCAGTAGTGGCAGCTTCCAAGAGACCCAGTACTTC	CASSGSFQETQYF
TRBV6-5	TRBD2	TRBJ2-2	NA	15	TGTGCCAGCAGTAAGGGACTAGCGGCCACCGGGGAGCTGTTTTTT	CASSKGLAATGELFF
TRBV4-1	NA	TRBJ2-3	NA	15	TGCGCCAGCAGCCCCGGGACTGCCCTCCCAGATACGCAGTATTTT	CASSPGTALPDTQYF
TRBV7-9	NA	TRBJ1-4	NA	17	TGTGCCAGCAGCCTGCGGACCGGGGCCCAGGATGGTGAAAAACTGTTTTTT	CASSLRTGAQDGEKLFF
TRBV11-2	TRBD1	TRBJ2-3	NA	16	TGTGCCAGCAGCTTAGTAAGGACAGGGGGCGATGATACGCAGTATTTT	CASSLVRTGGDDTQYF
TRBV30	NA	TRBJ2-7	NA	12	TGTGCCTTCGGGGGTAGCACCTACGAGCAGTACTTC	CAFGGSTYEQYF
TRBV19	TRBD2	TRBJ2-5	NA	18	TGTGCCAGTAGTATAAGATCTCGCGGGGGGGCCGGGGGAGAGACCCAGTACTTC	CASSIRSRGGAGGETQYF
TRBV7-6	NA	TRBJ2-7	NA	13	TGTGCCAGCAGCTTTAAGTCAGCCTACGAGCAGTACTTC	CASSFKSAYEQYF